One T cell receptor beta chain is described in this entry. The data were obtained in a study of blood T cell repertoires in COVID-19. Overall study context: In each case, the material was cDNA or gDNA derived from T cells, B-cell-depleted T cells, or PBMCs.

Here immunoSEQ multiplex PCR was the method, and the copy in TCRdb shows in-frame clones only, minus some. The sample yields a few hundred thousand clones, around 83% seen once. The sequence was obtained from an elderly man with acute or convalescent COVID-19. Sequencing was carried out using peripheral blood.

The DNA for the CDR3 is TGTGCCAGCAGCTTAGGGGGCTTGGATGGCTACACCTTC. Translation: CASSLGGLDGYTF. The chain recombines TRBV7-2 with TRBJ1-2; D might be TRBD1 (5 bases). Trimming shortened V by 1 base and J by 6 bases, and 9 bases separated the two germline ends. There are 13 residues in the CDR3. Germline V gene sequence: CDR1 SGHTA, CDR2 FQGNSA.